This T cell receptor beta chain was identified in a study of technical replicates of blood from several donors. Profiling relied on immunoSEQ multiplex PCR, and the TCRdb table lists in-frame clones only, not all of them. The data contain fewer than 70,000 clones, 94% of them seen just once; the ten biggest clones take up 0.2% to 0.25%. The J segment lost 0 bases and the V segment lost 4 bases, leaving 4 bases of the junction unmatched. Germline assignment: CDR1 SGHRS and CDR2 YFSETQ. The CDR3 contains 15 residues. The sequence was obtained from a human donor in good health. The chain links TRBV5-1 to TRBJ1-1; 9 positions match TRBD1. Sequenced input: T cells isolated from PBMCs. The CDR3, as DNA: TGCGCCAGCAGCAACGGACAGGGGTTGAACACTGAAGCTTTCTTT. This sequence encodes CASSNGQGLNTEAFF.